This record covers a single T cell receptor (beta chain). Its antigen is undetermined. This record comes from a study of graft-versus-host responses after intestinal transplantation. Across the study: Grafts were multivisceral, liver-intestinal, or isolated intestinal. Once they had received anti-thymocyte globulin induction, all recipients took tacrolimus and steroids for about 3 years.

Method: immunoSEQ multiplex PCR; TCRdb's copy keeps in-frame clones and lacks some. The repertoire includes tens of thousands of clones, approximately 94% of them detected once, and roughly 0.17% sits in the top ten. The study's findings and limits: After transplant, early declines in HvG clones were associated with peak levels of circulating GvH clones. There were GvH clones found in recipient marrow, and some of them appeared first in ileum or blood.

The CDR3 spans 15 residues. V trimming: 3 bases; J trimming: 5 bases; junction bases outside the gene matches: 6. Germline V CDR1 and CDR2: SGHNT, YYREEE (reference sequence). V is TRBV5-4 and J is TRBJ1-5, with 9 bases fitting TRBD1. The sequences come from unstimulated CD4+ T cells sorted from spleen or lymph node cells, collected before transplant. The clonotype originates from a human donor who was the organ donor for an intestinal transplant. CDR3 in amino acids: CASSSGTGRDQPQHF. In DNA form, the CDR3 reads TGTGCCAGCAGCTCGGGGACAGGGCGGGATCAGCCCCAGCATTTT.